The clone carrying this T cell receptor (beta chain) was seen a handful of times. These data originate in a study of T cells of healthy individuals. TCRdb analysed the 5' RACE reads with MiXCR anew, one entry per CDR3 protein. The table records 53,000 or so distinct CDR3 sequences, under 15% of them present only once. CDR3 length: 13 amino acids. Trimming cost V 6 bases and J 3 bases, with 9 bases left between them. V and J are TRBV12-3 or TRBV12-4 and TRBJ1-5; D gene uncertain. This clonotype was sampled from a human donor in good health. The CDR3 here is CASRSGDNQPQHF. In DNA form, the CDR3 reads TGTGCCAGCAGGTCCGGTGACAATCAGCCCCAGCATTTT.